Sequencing of this TCR beta chain was carried out in a study of CD8+CD57+ T cells in acquired aplastic anemia. Across the study: The study obtained an average of roughly 3 ug of DNA from sorted CD4+ and CD8+ cells.

The study, taken as a whole, reports: CD8+ Simpson's diversity did not differ significantly between patients and controls.

Genomic DNA provided the template from which TCR beta VDJ and CDR3 profiles were obtained. TCRdb redid the calling of the reads with MiXCR, one entry per CDR3 protein. The sample contains just over 200,000 distinct CDR3 sequences, roughly 60% of which appear only once. Comments on this clonotype: Its matching antigen is unknown.

Selection for sequencing was limited to patients who had shown CD8+CD57+ cell expansion by flow cytometry. The cohort consisted entirely of patients having severe acquired aplastic anemia. Patients had undergone no therapy by the time their blood was sampled. CDR1 and CDR2 from the germline V gene are KGHDR and SFDVKD. The V end was cut by 3 bases, the J end by 4 bases, with 8 bases between. This CDR3 has 13 amino acids. The V gene is TRBV24-1, the J gene TRBJ1-2; no clear D gene. Sample: sorted CD4+, CD8+, or CD8+CD57+ T cells (not recorded which) from PBMCs. This clonotype was sampled from a human donor with aplastic anemia. CDR3 sequence (DNA): TGTGCCACCAGTGATCCTGGAGGCTATGGCTACACCTTC. Protein product: CATSDPGGYGYTF.